Shown below are 24 T cell receptor beta chains from a single sample sequenced in a study of CD8 T cells in ankylosing spondylitis (dated by TCRdb to the late 2010s). The receptor library was made with 5' RACE. The data were produced on an Illumina HiSeq 2500. TCRdb reran the public reads through fastp at Q25 and MiXCR, keeping productive beta chains. Each entry merges the rows of one CDR3 protein and shows their most common DNA and genes. A total of 200,000 to 300,000 distinct CDR3 sequences appear in this sample, approximately 12% of them only once. Around 6.5% of the sample is held by the ten biggest clonotypes. The material sequenced was blood, either unsorted or a sorted T cell fraction (not recorded which). Receptors were obtained from a male donor with ankylosing spondylitis or in good health (not recorded which).

The V gene is TRBV12-3 or TRBV12-4, the J gene TRBJ1-1; 8 bases match TRBD1. With V trimmed by 1 base and J by 9 bases, 1 base remained unmatched. The CDR3 contains 12 residues. The CDR3, as DNA: TGTGCCAGCAGTTTAGGGACAGGGAAAGCTTTCTTT. It is translated as CASSLGTGKAFF.

This clonotype was counted many times. The CDR3 sequence is CASTQGDEQFF. The CDR3, as DNA: TGTGCCAGCACTCAGGGAGATGAGCAGTTCTTC. The chain has TRBV12-3 or TRBV12-4 and TRBJ2-1, with D perhaps assigned TRBD1 or TRBD2 (5 bases each). The germline V and J ends were trimmed by 7 bases and 8 bases, with 9 bases remaining between them. The CDR3 consists of 11 residues.

This clonotype was counted ten times or more. The J gene is TRBJ2-5, the V gene TRBV9; D call uncertain. Germline-derived CDR1 and CDR2 are SGDLS and YYNGEE. The CDR3 is made up of 14 amino acids. Trimming pared 0 bases from V and 5 bases from J, leaving 11 bases between. In DNA, the CDR3 is TGTGCCAGCAGCGTAGGTGTAGGGCGGGAGACCCAGTACTTC. Amino acids: CASSVGVGRETQYF.

V and J are TRBV6-5 and TRBJ1-2, with TRBD1 matching over 7 bases. The CDR3 sequence is 17 residues long. Germline CDR1 MNHEY, CDR2 SVGAGI. V lost 0 bases and J lost 1; bases outside the gene matches: 8. Here the CDR3 reads CASSYSRGGLFNYGYTF. DNA of the CDR3: TGTGCCAGCAGTTACTCGAGAGGGGGCCTTTTTAACTATGGCTACACCTTC.

There are many counts of this clonotype. The J gene is TRBJ2-3, the V gene TRBV5-1; TRBD2 matches at 9 bases. The CDR3 spans 16 residues. V was pared by 4 bases and J by 1 base, with 7 bases of the junction left unmatched. Germline lookup yields CDR1 SGHRS and CDR2 YFSETQ. The CDR3 coding sequence is TGCGCCAGCAGCAATAGCGGGAGTCGAGGCACAGATACGCAGTATTTT. Translating gives CASSNSGSRGTDTQYF.

This clonotype was seen ten or more times. The V call is TRBV7-8, the J call TRBJ1-5; 8 positions match TRBD1. This CDR3 region has 15 residues. Germline values: CDR1 SGHVS, CDR2 FQNEAQ. The ends lost 5 bases at V and 1 base at J; junction bases unmatched: 4. CDR3 in DNA: TGTGCCAGCAGCGACACAGGGGGGAGCAATCAGCCCCAGCATTTT. Translation gives CASSDTGGSNQPQHF. Drawing the rest from reference TRBV7-8 and TRBJ1-5, the complete variable domain is GAGVSQSPRYKVAKRGQDVALRCDPISGHVSLFWYQQALGQGPEFLTYFQNEAQLDKSGLPSDRFFAERPEGSVSTLKIQRTQQEDSAVYLCASSDTGGSNQPQHFGDGTRLSIL.

There are many counts of this clonotype. This chain links TRBV7-9 with TRBJ2-5; no definite D call. Germline V CDR1 and CDR2: SEHNR, FQNEAQ (reference sequence). The CDR3 is 14 amino acids. Between the trimmed V and J ends, which lost 5 bases and 0 bases, there was a span of 10 bases. The DNA for the CDR3 is TGTGCCAGCAGCCCCCGGGTTAACCAAGAGACCCAGTACTTC. Translated, it gives CASSPRVNQETQYF. Together with reference TRBV7-9 and TRBJ2-5, the CDR3 gives the full variable domain: DTGVSQNPRHKITKRGQNVTFRCDPISEHNRLYWYRQTLGQGPEFLTYFQNEAQLEKSRLLSDRFSAERPKGSFSTLEIQRTEQGDSAMYLCASSPRVNQETQYFGPGTRLLVL.

The table lists this clonotype with a few counts. The CDR3 DNA is TGTGCCAGCAGCCAAGTGGTGGGCAGCGTTAATGAAAAACTGTTTTTT. Encoded protein: CASSQVVGSVNEKLFF. The V and J genes are TRBV3-1 and TRBJ1-4; no reliable D call. Looked up from germline, CDR1 is LGHDT and CDR2 is YNNKEL (reference sequence). The CDR3 loop spans 16 amino acids. The V gene lost 1 base and the J gene lost 4 bases, with 13 bases spanning the gap.

In its sample, this clonotype was seen many times. This chain uses TRBV4-2 with TRBJ2-1; 9 bases are a match to TRBD2. With 3 bases clipped from V and 3 bases from J, the junction kept 6 bases outside the gene matches. This CDR3 contains 16 residues. Germline V CDR1 and CDR2: LGHNA, YNFKEQ. The CDR3 nucleotides read TGTGCCAGCAGCCAGAGTGCTAGCGGGGTCTACAATGAGCAGTTCTTC. Its translation: CASSQSASGVYNEQFF.

This clonotype was counted at least ten times. This chain connects TRBV20-1 to TRBJ2-1, with 11 nucleotides matching TRBD2. Germline loops: CDR1 DFQATT, CDR2 SNEGSKA (reference sequence). V was pared by 5 bases and J by 9 bases, with 12 bases of the junction left unmatched. The CDR3 totals 15 residues. CDR3 coding DNA: TGCAGTGCTCCCTTAGCGGGAGGGTCCCACACTGAGCAGTTCTTC. Protein product: CSAPLAGGSHTEQFF.

V usage is TRBV20-1 and J usage is TRBJ1-1; D unclear. V lost 0 bases and J 0 bases, leaving 14 bases between the germline ends. Germline V gene sequence: CDR1 DFQATT, CDR2 SNEGSKA (reference sequence). There are 16 residues in the CDR3. The chain's CDR3 is CSARDAAENMNTEAFF. For the CDR3, the DNA is TGCAGTGCTAGAGATGCGGCGGAGAACATGAACACTGAAGCTTTCTTT.

This chain joins TRBV2 and TRBJ1-1; D gene uncertain. Trimming took off 4 bases at V and 4 bases at J, with 10 bases between the two ends. CDR3 length: 13 amino acids. Germline V gene lookup returns CDR1 SNHLY and CDR2 FYNNEI. The CDR3 nucleotides read TGTGCCAGCAGTGCGGTCCGGAGCACTGAAGCTTTCTTT. The encoded protein is CASSAVRSTEAFF.

There are a few counts of this clonotype. The chain links TRBV29-1 to TRBJ1-1; a weak D match, TRBD1 (5 bases). Germline V gives CDR1 SQVTM, CDR2 ANQGSEA. Trimming pared 3 bases from V and 2 bases from J, leaving 10 bases between. CDR3 length equals 13 residues. The CDR3 sequence: CSVERQGNTEAFF. In nucleotides, the CDR3 is TGCAGCGTTGAGCGGCAGGGTAACACTGAAGCTTTCTTT.

This clonotype was counted at least ten times. V is TRBV12-3 or TRBV12-4 and J is TRBJ1-2; no firm D call. Trimming took off 5 bases at V and 4 bases at J, with 11 bases between the two ends. The CDR3 contains 13 residues. CDR3 DNA: TGTGCCAGCAGTCCGGGAGCCCTCTATGGCTACACCTTC. Translating gives CASSPGALYGYTF.

To note about this clonotype: This may arise from a read error, as a much more abundant clone is one base away. This rearrangement joins TRBV29-1 to TRBJ2-2; tentative D call: TRBD2 (6 bases). CDR1 is SQVTM, CDR2 ANQGSEA, per germline. The CDR3 runs 13 residues. The CDR3 DNA is TGCAGCGTTGGCGGGACGTACACCGCGGAGCTGTTTTTT. It yields the protein CSVGGTYTAELFF.

This clonotype was seen many times. The CDR3 region has the DNA TGTGCCACGGGGACAGCCTCTAACTATGGCTACACCTTC. Encoded protein: CATGTASNYGYTF. This chain joins TRBV10-3 and TRBJ1-2, with 7 bases matching TRBD1. Germline loops: CDR1 ENHRY, CDR2 SYGVKD. CDR3 size: 13 residues. V lost 10 bases, J lost 0 bases, and 5 bases stayed unmatched.

This clonotype was found many times. The J gene is TRBJ1-3, the V gene TRBV3-1; TRBD1 agrees at 7 bases. Trimming cost V 4 bases and J 3 bases; bases outside gene matches: 9. The CDR3 covers 16 residues. The germline V gene has CDR1 LGHDT and CDR2 YNNKEL (reference sequence). The CDR3 DNA is TGTGCCAGCAGCCCCGGGGGCGGGACAGTTGGAAACACCATATATTTT. Its translation: CASSPGGGTVGNTIYF.

V and J are TRBV23-1 and TRBJ1-4; no definite D call. Being an ORF, TRBV23-1 has a function that is uncertain. This CDR3 contains 16 residues. Trimming cost V 2 bases and J 5 bases, with 15 bases left between them. The CDR3 sequence: CASSQTSGYRNEKLFF. The CDR3 nucleotides are TGCGCCAGCAGTCAAACTTCGGGGTACCGAAATGAAAAACTGTTTTTT.

Concerning this clonotype: Just one base apart from a much larger clone, this may be a read error. CDR3 residues: CSATGEGERGTYNEQFF. CDR3 in DNA: TGCAGTGCTACGGGGGAAGGGGAGAGGGGTACGTACAATGAGCAGTTCTTC. The rearrangement uses TRBV20-1 and TRBJ2-1; D is perhaps TRBD2 (6 bases). The CDR3 length is 17 residues. V was cut by 4 bases and J by 4 bases, with 23 bases left in between. Germline CDR1 reads DFQATT; CDR2 reads SNEGSKA (reference sequence).

V is TRBV4-1 and J is TRBJ2-2; no definite D call. The CDR3 loop spans 15 amino acids. V lost 1 base and J lost 1, with 7 bases in between. Germline V CDR1 and CDR2: MGHRA, YSYEKL. This chain's CDR3 is CASSQVTGNTGELFF. DNA for the CDR3: TGCGCCAGCAGCCAAGTAACCGGGAACACCGGGGAGCTGTTTTTT.

With respect to this clonotype: A much larger clone lies a single base off, so this may be a read error. The chain joins TRBV28 to TRBJ2-5, with D possibly matching TRBD1 (6 bases). This CDR3 is 13 amino acids long. The V end was cut by 3 bases, the J end by 3 bases, with 8 bases between. Germline values: CDR1 MDHEN, CDR2 SYDVKM. This CDR3 reads CASSFYREETQYF. The DNA for the CDR3 is TGTGCCAGCAGTTTCTACAGGGAAGAGACCCAGTACTTC.

The chain has TRBV9 and TRBJ2-6; 14 nucleotides line up with TRBD2. V shed 4 bases, J shed 4 bases, and the junction held 7 bases outside the gene matches. This CDR3 is built from 18 residues. Germline loops: CDR1 SGDLS, CDR2 YYNGEE. The CDR3 region is CASSPRLAGGRGANVLTF. CDR3 sequence (DNA): TGTGCCAGCAGCCCCAGACTAGCGGGGGGGCGCGGGGCCAACGTCCTGACTTTC.

This clonotype occurred a few times. The J gene is TRBJ2-1, the V gene TRBV7-9, with 7 nucleotides matching TRBD2. J lost 3 bases, V lost 5 bases, and 10 bases had no gene match. The CDR3 spans 16 residues. Germline V lookup: CDR1 SEHNR, CDR2 FQNEAQ (reference sequence). The CDR3 DNA reads as TGTGCCAGCAGCCCCCGTCGGCTAGCGGACTACAATGAGCAGTTCTTC. Amino acids: CASSPRRLADYNEQFF.

The sample holds many counts of this clonotype. The chain links TRBV20-1 to TRBJ2-7; 8 positions agree with TRBD1. CDR1 is DFQATT, CDR2 SNEGSKA, per germline (reference sequence). V was clipped by 2 bases and J by 7 bases; unmatched bases: 10. CDR3 length equals 14 residues. DNA of the CDR3: TGCAGTGCTAGATGGTTCCAGGGGGCGGGAGAGCAGTACTTC. As protein: CSARWFQGAGEQYF.